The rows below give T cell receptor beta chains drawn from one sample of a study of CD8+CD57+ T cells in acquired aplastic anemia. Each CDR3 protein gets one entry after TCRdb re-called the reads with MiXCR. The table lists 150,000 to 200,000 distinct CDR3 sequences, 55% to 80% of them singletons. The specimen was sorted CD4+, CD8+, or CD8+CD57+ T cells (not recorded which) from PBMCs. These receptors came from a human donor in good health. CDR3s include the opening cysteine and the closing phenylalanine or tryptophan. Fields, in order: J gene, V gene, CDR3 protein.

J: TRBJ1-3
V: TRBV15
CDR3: CATSRDGNTIYF

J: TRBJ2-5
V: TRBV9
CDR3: CASSVEVAGETQYF

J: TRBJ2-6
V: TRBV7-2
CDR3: CASSLTLRGANVLTF

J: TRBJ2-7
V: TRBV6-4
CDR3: CASSLKDGYEQYF

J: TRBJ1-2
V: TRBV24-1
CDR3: CATSARGQGVYGYTF

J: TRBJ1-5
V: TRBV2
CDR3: CASSEALRGAGQPQHF

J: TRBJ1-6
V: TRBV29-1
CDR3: CSVTTGGGASPLHF

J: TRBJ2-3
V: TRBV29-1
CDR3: CSVEDGGWGGVGTQYF

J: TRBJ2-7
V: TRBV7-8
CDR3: CARPGTGSYEQYF

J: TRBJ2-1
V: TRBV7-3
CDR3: CASATGNGNEQFF

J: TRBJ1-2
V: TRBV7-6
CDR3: CASSLGGYTF

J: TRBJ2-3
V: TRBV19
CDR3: CASSGRVEADTQYF

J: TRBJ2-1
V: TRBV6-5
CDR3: CASSLGPERFF

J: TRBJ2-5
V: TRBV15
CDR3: CATSRDGETQYF

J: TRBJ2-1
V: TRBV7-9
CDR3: CASSLPTSGIVNEQFF

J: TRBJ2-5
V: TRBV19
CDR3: CASSIDPGTSTGRETQYF

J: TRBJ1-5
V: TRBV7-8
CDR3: CASSLDPPGGAQPQHF

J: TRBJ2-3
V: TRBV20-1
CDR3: CSARILAGGETDTQYF

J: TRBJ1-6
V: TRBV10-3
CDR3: CASSLTGANSPLHF

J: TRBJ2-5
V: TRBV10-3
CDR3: CAISQAYQETQYF

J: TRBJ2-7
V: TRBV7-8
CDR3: CASSLVPDRTYEQYF

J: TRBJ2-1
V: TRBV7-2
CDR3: CASSFLYRRGGLNEQFF

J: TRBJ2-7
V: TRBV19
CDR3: CASSAGLAETYEQYF

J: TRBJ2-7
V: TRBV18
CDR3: CASSPGRLRAEQYF

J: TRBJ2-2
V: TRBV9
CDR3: CASRPSGSPNTGELFF

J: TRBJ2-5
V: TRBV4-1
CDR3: CASSQEGLAGQETQYF

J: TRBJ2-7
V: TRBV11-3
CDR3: CASSLGIHGAHEQYF

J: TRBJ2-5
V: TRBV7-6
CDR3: CASSLAPVAGQETQYF

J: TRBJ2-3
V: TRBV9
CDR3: CASSVVGVGSTDTQYF

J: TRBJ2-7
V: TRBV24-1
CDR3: CATSDLTTGEQYF

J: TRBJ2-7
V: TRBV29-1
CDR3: CSVDTGYEQYF

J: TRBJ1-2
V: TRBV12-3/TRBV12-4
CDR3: CASSLVRGSIYGYTF

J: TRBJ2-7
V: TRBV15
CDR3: CATSRDRDRGRSYEQYF

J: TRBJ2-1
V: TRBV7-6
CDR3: CASSSLSDSSYNEQFF

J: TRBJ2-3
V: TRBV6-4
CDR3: CASSHPGTDTQYF

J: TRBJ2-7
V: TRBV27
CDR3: CASAGQLSYEQYF

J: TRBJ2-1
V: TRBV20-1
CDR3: CSASQAQAYNEQFF

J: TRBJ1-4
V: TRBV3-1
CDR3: CASSPHGQGPNEKLFF

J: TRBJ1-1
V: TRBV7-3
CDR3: CASSLSVSNEAFF

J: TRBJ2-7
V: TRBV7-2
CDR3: CASSEPGTGVYF

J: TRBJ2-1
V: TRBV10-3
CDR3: CAIKNSGSYNEQFF

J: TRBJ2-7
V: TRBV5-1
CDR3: CASSLAAAISYEQYF

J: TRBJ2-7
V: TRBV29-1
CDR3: CSGRVGTSGNEQYF

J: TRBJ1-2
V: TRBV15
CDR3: CATSSPGTANYGYTF

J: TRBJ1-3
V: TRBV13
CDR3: CASSLEWGPGNTIYF

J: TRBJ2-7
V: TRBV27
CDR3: CASSFRLAGYYEQYF

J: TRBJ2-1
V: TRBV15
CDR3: CATSRAGTGGSYNEQFF

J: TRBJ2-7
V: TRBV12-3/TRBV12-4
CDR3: CASSPYVPYEQYF